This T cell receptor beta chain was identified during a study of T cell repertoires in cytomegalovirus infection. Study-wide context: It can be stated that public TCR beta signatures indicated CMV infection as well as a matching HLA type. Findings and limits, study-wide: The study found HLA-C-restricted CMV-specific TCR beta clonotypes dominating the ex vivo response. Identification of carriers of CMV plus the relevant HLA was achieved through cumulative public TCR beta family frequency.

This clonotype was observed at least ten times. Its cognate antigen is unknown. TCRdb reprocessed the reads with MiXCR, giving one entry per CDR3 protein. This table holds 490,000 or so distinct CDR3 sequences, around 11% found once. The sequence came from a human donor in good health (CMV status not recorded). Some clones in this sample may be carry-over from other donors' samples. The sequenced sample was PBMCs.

CDR3 sequence reads: CASGPWGHSGDGELFF. The CDR3 region has the DNA TGTGCTAGTGGTCCCTGGGGACACTCGGGGGACGGGGAGCTGTTTTTT. This chain joins TRBV12-5 and TRBJ2-2; D may be TRBD1 or TRBD2 (6 bases each). Trimming stripped 5 bases from V and 7 bases from J, with 20 bases between. Germline assignment: CDR1 LGHNT and CDR2 FRNRAP. The CDR3 extends over 16 amino acids.